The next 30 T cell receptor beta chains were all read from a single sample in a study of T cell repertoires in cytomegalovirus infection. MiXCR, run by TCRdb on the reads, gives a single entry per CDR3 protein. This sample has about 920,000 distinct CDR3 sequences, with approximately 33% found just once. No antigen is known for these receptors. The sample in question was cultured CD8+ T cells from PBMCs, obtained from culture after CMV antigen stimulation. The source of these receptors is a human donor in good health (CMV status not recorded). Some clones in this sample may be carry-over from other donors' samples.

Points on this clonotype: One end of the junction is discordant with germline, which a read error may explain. The CDR3 region is CASSDSLASDTQYF. The DNA for the CDR3 is TGTGCCAGCAGTGACTCACTAGCATCAGATACGCAGTATTTT. The genes are TRBV6-8 and TRBJ2-3; maybe TRBD2 (6 bases). The CDR3 totals 14 residues. Germline V CDR1 and CDR2: MNHGY, SAAAGT.

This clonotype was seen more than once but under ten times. The CDR3 loop is CASSATVGARGYTF. The CDR3 region has the DNA TGTGCCAGTAGTGCTACAGTAGGGGCTCGAGGCTACACCTTC. The V call is TRBV19, the J call TRBJ1-2; tentative D call: TRBD1 (5 bases). The V and J ends lost 5 bases and 8 bases respectively, with 18 bases between them. Germline V gene sequence: CDR1 LNHDA, CDR2 SQIVND (reference sequence). The CDR3 sequence is 14 residues long.

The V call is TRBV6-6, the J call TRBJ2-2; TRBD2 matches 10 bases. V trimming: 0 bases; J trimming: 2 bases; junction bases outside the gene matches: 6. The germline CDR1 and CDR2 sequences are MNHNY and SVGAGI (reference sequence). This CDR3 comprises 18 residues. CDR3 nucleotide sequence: TGTGCCAGCAGTTACTCGGGTAGCGGGGGGCCTAACACCGGGGAGCTGTTTTTT. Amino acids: CASSYSGSGGPNTGELFF.

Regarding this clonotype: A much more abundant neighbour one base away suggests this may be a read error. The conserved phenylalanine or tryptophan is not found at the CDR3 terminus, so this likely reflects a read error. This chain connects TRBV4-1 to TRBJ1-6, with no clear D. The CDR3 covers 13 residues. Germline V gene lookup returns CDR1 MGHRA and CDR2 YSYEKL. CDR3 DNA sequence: TGTGCCAGCAGCCAAGGGTTGGGGAAACCCCTCCACTAT. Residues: CASSQGLGKPLHY.

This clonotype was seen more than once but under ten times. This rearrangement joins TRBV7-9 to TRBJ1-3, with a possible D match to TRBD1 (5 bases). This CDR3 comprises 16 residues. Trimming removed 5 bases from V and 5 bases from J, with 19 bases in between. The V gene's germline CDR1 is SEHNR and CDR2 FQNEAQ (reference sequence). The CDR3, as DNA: TGTGCCAGCAGCCCGACCCCCCTGACAGCAAGAAACACCATATATTTT. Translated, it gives CASSPTPLTARNTIYF. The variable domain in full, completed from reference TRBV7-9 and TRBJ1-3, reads DTGVSQNPRHKITKRGQNVTFRCDPISEHNRLYWYRQTLGQGPEFLTYFQNEAQLEKSRLLSDRFSAERPKGSFSTLEIQRTEQGDSAMYLCASSPTPLTARNTIYFGEGSWLTVV.

CDR3 amino acids: CANSARDRGEYWSYEQYV. The CDR3 bases are TGTGCCAACAGTGCCCGGGACAGGGGTGAATATTGGTCCTACGAGCAGTACGTC. The chain recombines TRBV6-1 with TRBJ2-7, with TRBD1 matching 10 bases. CDR3 length equals 18 residues. The germline V gene has CDR1 MNHNS and CDR2 SASEGT.

The CDR3 protein is CASSLDGQPTNEKLFF. CDR3 bases: TGTGCCAGCAGTTTAGACGGACAGCCAACTAATGAAAAACTGTTTTTT. V gene TRBV27 combines with J gene TRBJ1-4, with D possibly being TRBD1 (6 bases). The CDR3 runs 16 residues. The germline CDR1 and CDR2 sequences are MNHEY and SMNVEV (reference sequence). Trimming cost V 2 bases and J 0 bases, with 10 bases left between them.

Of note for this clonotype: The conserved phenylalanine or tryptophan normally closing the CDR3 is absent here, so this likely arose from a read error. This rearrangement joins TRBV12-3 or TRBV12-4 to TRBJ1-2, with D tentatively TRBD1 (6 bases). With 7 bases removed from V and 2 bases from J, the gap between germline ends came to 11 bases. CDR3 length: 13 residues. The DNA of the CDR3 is TGTGCCAGCAAAAGACAGGAGAACTATGGCTACACCATC. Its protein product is CASKRQENYGYTI.

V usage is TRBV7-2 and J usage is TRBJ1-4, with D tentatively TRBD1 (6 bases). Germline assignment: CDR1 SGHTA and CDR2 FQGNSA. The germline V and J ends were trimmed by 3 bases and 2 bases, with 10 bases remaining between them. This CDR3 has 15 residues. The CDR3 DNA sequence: TGTGCCAGCAGCTTTAGGGGGGGGACTAATGAAAAACTGTTTTTT. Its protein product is CASSFRGGTNEKLFF.

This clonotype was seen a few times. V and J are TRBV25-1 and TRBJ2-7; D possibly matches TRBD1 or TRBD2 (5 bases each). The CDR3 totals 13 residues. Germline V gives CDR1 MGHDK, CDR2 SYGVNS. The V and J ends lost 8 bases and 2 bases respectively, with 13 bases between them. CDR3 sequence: CASGPGQPYEQYF. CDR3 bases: TGTGCCAGCGGCCCGGGGCAGCCCTACGAGCAGTACTTC.

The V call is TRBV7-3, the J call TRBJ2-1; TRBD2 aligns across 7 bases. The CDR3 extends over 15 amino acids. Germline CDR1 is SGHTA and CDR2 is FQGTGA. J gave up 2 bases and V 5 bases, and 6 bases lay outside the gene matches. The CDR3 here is CASSPSGATYNEQFF. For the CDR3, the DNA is TGTGCCAGCAGCCCAAGCGGGGCCACCTACAATGAGCAGTTCTTC. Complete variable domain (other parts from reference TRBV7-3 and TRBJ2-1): GAGVSQTPSNKVTEKGKYVELRCDPISGHTALYWYRQSLGQGPEFLIYFQGTGAADDSGLPNDRFFAVRPEGSVSTLKIQRTERGDSAVYLCASSPSGATYNEQFFGPGTRLTVL.

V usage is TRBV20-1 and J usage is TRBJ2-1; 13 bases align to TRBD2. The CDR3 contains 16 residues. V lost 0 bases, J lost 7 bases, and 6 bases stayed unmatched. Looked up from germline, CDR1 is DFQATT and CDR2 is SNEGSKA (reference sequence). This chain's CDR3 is CSAREGGLAGLNEQFF. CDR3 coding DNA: TGCAGTGCTAGAGAGGGGGGACTAGCGGGGTTGAATGAGCAGTTCTTC.

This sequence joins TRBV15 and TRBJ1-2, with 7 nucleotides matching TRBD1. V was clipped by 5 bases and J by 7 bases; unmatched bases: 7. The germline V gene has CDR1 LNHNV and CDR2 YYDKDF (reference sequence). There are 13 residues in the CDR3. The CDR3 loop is CATSVEGAVGYTF. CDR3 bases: TGTGCCACCAGCGTCGAGGGGGCGGTTGGCTACACCTTC.

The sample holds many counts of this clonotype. CDR3 region: CASRPSGDAEAFF. The CDR3 DNA reads as TGTGCCAGCAGGCCTAGCGGGGACGCTGAAGCTTTCTTT. The chain has TRBV7-2 and TRBJ1-1; TRBD1 might be the D (5 bases). Trimming removed 6 bases at V and 6 bases at J, with 14 bases between. The CDR3 is 13 residues long. Germline V gives CDR1 SGHTA, CDR2 FQGNSA. Using reference TRBV7-2 and TRBJ1-1 for the parts outside the CDR3, the full variable domain is GAGVSQSPSNKVTEKGKDVELRCDPISGHTALYWYRQSLGQGLEFLIYFQGNSAPDKSGLPSDRFSAERTGGSVSTLTIQRTQQEDSAVYLCASRPSGDAEAFFGQGTRLTVV.

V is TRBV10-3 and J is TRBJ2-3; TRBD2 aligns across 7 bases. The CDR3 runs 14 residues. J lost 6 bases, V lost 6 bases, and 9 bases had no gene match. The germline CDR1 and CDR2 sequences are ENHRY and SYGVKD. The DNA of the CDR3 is TGTGCCATCAGCCCGGGGGGAGCCTGGGATACGCAGTATTTT. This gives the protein CAISPGGAWDTQYF.

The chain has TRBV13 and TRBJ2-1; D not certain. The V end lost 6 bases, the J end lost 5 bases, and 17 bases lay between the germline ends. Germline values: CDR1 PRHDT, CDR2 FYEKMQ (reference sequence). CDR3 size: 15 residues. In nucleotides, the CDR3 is TGTGCCAGCAGTCCCGAAGGGCTAGTCAACAATGAGCAGTTCTTC. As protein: CASSPEGLVNNEQFF.

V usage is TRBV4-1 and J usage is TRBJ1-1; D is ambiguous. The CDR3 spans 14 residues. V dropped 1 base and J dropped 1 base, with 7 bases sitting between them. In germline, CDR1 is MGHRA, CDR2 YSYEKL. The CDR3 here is CASSQVRPNTEAFF. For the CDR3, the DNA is TGCGCCAGCAGCCAAGTTCGGCCGAACACTGAAGCTTTCTTT.

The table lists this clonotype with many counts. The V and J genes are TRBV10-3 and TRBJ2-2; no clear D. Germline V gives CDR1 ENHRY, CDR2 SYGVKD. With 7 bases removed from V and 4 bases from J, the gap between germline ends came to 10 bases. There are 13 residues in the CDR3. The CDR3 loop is CAIKVGTTGELFF. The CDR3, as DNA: TGTGCCATCAAAGTCGGCACCACCGGGGAGCTGTTTTTT.

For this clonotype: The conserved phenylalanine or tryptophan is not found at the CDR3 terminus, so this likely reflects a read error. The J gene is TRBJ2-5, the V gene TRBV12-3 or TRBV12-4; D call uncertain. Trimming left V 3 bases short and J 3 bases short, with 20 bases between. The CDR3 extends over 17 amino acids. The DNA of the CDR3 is TGTGCCAGCAGTTTCCGCTATGAGGTGAGGACCGAAGAGACCCAGTACTCC. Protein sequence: CASSFRYEVRTEETQYS.

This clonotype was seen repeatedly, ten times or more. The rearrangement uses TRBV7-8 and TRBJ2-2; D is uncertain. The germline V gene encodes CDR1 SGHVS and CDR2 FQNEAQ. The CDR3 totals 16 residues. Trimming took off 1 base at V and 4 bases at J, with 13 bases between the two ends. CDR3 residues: CASSLGVGSVTGELFF. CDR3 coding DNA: TGTGCCAGCAGCTTAGGGGTAGGGTCTGTCACCGGGGAGCTGTTTTTT.

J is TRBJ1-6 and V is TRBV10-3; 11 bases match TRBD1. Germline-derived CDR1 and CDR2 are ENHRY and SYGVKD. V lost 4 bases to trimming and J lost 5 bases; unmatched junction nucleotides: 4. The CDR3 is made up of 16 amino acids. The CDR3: CAISGTGGSNNSPLHF. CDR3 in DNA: TGTGCCATCAGTGGGACAGGGGGCTCTAATAATTCACCCCTCCACTTT.

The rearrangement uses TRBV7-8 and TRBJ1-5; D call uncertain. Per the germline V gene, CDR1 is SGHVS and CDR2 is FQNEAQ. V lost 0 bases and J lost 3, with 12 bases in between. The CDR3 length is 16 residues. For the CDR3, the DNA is TGTGCCAGCAGCTTAGCGAGTCTGTCAGCCAATCAGCCCCAGCATTTT. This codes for CASSLASLSANQPQHF.

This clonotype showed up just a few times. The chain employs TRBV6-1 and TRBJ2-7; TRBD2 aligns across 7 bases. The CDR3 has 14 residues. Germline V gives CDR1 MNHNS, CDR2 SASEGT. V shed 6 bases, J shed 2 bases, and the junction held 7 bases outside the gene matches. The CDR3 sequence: CASSWTGGTYEQYF. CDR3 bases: TGTGCCAGCAGCTGGACGGGAGGAACCTACGAGCAGTACTTC.

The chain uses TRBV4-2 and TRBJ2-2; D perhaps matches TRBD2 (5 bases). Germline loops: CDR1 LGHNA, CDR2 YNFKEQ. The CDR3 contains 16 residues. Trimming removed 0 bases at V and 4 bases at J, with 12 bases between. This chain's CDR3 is CASSQEKRGGTGELFF. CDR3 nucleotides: TGTGCCAGCAGCCAAGAGAAGAGAGGAGGCACCGGGGAGCTGTTTTTT.

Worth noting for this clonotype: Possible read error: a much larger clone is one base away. Written as DNA, the CDR3 is TGTGCCAGCAGCGACGGGACTAGCGAGCTTCTAGAGACCCAGTACTTC. This sequence encodes CASSDGTSELLETQYF. The V gene is TRBV7-9, the J gene TRBJ2-5, with 10 bases fitting TRBD2. V dropped 5 bases and J dropped 4; count of bases not matched to a gene: 10. This CDR3 contains 16 residues. Germline V lookup: CDR1 SEHNR, CDR2 FQNEAQ (reference sequence).

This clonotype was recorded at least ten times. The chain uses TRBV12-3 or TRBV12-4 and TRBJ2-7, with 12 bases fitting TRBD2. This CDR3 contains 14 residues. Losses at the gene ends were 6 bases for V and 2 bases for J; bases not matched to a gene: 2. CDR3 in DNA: TGTGCCAGCAGCCGACTAGCGGGGGCCTACGAGCAGTACTTC. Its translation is CASSRLAGAYEQYF.

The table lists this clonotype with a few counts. CDR3 DNA: TGTGCCACCAGCAGAGTCTCGACAGGGCGTGCATACAATGAGCAGTTCTTC. Its protein product is CATSRVSTGRAYNEQFF. This chain uses TRBV15 with TRBJ2-1; 7 nucleotides align to TRBD1. CDR1 LNHNV and CDR2 YYDKDF come from the germline V gene (reference sequence). The trim removed 1 base at V and 4 bases at J, leaving 10 bases unmatched. The CDR3 runs to 17 residues.

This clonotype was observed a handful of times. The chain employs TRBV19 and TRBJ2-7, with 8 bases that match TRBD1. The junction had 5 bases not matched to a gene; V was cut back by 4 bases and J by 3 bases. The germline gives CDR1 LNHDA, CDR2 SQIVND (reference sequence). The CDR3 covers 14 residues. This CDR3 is CASSTWDRSYEQYF. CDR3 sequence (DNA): TGTGCCAGTAGTACCTGGGACAGGAGCTACGAGCAGTACTTC.

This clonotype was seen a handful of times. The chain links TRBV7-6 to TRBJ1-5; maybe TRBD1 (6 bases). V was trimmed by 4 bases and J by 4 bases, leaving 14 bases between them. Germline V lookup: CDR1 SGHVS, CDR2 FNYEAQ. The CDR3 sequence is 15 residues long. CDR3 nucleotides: TGTGCCAGCAGCTGGGGGCGGGGGACTAATCAGCCCCAGCATTTT. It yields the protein CASSWGRGTNQPQHF. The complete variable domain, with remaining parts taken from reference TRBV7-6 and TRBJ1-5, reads GAGVSQSPRYKVTKRGQDVALRCDPISGHVSLYWYRQALGQGPEFLTYFNYEAQQDKSGLPNDRFSAERPEGSISTLTIQRTEQRDSAMYRCASSWGRGTNQPQHFGDGTRLSIL.

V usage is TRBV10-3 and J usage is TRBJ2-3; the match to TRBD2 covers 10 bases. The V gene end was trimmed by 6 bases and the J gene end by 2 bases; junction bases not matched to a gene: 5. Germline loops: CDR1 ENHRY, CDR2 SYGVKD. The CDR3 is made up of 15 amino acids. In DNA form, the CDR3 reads TGTGCCATCAGAACACTAGCGGGGAACACAGATACGCAGTATTTT. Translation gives CAIRTLAGNTDTQYF.